The 11 T cell receptor beta chains listed next were all sequenced from one sample in a study of shared clonotypes between healthy human individuals. Terminally differentiated effector memory CD45RA+ cells were excluded by CCR7 positive selection of CD45RO-negative cells. Sequencing was performed with immunoSEQ multiplex PCR; in TCRdb, only in-frame clones are kept and a portion is missing. This table has just over 2,000,000 clones, about 95% appearing once. Material for sequencing was naive CD8+ T cells sorted from blood. Every receptor here comes from a man aged 18-30 years in good health.

The genes are TRBV11-2 and TRBJ2-7, with 9 nucleotides matching TRBD2. Germline CDR1 and CDR2: SGHAT and FQNNGV. The V and J ends lost 6 bases and 4 bases, in that order; junction bases with no gene match: 13. The CDR3 is made up of 16 amino acids. CDR3 sequence: CASRDDTAGGPYEQYF. CDR3 DNA: TGTGCCAGCAGGGATGACACTGCGGGGGGGCCTTACGAGCAGTACTTC. Using reference TRBV11-2 and TRBJ2-7 for the parts outside the CDR3, the full variable domain is EAGVAQSPRYKIIEKRQSVAFWCNPISGHATLYWYQQILGQGPKLLIQFQNNGVVDDSQLPKDRFSAERLKGVDSTLKIQPAKLEDSAVYLCASRDDTAGGPYEQYFGPGTRLTVT.

This clone occurred a few times. This chain connects TRBV5-1 to TRBJ2-1; D may be TRBD2 (5 bases). Germline loops: CDR1 SGHRS, CDR2 YFSETQ. CDR3 size: 14 residues. V was clipped by 1 base and J by 9 bases, with 14 bases between them. The CDR3 DNA is TGCGCCAGCAGCTTGTCTTCTAGCCTGTTTGAGCAGTTCTTC. It yields the protein CASSLSSSLFEQFF.

Details on this clone: This same CDR3 is encoded by further DNA sequences in the sample. V is TRBV11-2 and J is TRBJ2-7; D gene uncertain. The CDR3 is 12 amino acids. The germline V gene has CDR1 SGHAT and CDR2 FQNNGV. V dropped 2 bases and J dropped 0 bases, with 2 bases sitting between them. CDR3 in DNA: TGTGCCAGCAGCTTAAACTCCTACGAGCAGTACTTC. It translates to CASSLNSYEQYF.

The chain couples TRBV9 to TRBJ2-5; D is unresolved. Trimming removed 5 bases from V and 4 bases from J, with 12 bases in between. CDR3 length equals 13 residues. CDR1 and CDR2 (germline): SGDLS, YYNGEE. DNA of the CDR3: TGTGCCAGCAGTGCCGACCCCCGAGAGACCCAGTACTTC. It codes for CASSADPRETQYF.

The chain is built from TRBV5-1 and TRBJ1-1, with D possibly being TRBD1 (6 bases). Germline loops: CDR1 SGHRS, CDR2 YFSETQ. Trimming removed 2 bases from V and 5 bases from J, with 28 bases in between. CDR3 length equals 19 residues. In DNA, the CDR3 is TGCGCCAGCAGCTTAGGATACAGGGAAAGGTCCGAACGTGATACTGAAGCTTTCTTT. This codes for CASSLGYRERSERDTEAFF.

The V call is TRBV5-6, the J call TRBJ2-5; TRBD2 is a possible D gene (5 bases). The V gene lost 3 bases and the J gene lost 2 bases, with 8 bases spanning the gap. Germline V gives CDR1 SGHDT, CDR2 YYEEEE. This CDR3 is 13 amino acids long. The CDR3 coding sequence is TGTGCCAGCAGCTCCGGGGAGCAAGAGACCCAGTACTTC. It yields the protein CASSSGEQETQYF.

The rearrangement links TRBV4-1 to TRBJ2-2; 7 nucleotides match TRBD1. Germline assignment: CDR1 MGHRA and CDR2 YSYEKL. Trimming took 0 bases from V and 3 from J; bases not matched to a gene: 7. The CDR3 has 17 residues. CDR3 protein: CASSQDGIGTDTGELFF. Written as DNA, the CDR3 is TGCGCCAGCAGCCAAGATGGGATCGGGACAGACACCGGGGAGCTGTTTTTT.

Here the CDR3 reads CASSLSGTGVSYGYTF. DNA of the CDR3: TGTGCCAGCAGCTTGTCCGGGACAGGGGTCTCTTATGGCTACACCTTC. This chain uses TRBV5-4 with TRBJ1-2, with 10 bases fitting TRBD1. CDR1 SGHNT and CDR2 YYREEE come from the germline V gene (reference sequence). Losses at the gene ends were 1 base for V and 5 bases for J; bases not matched to a gene: 8. This CDR3 has 16 amino acids.

This rearrangement joins TRBV5-5 to TRBJ2-7, with 8 bases matching TRBD2. Germline CDR1 reads SGHKS; CDR2 reads YYEKEE (reference sequence). V lost 0 bases and J lost 0; bases outside the gene matches: 5. CDR3 length: 16 residues. The CDR3 DNA reads as TGTGCCAGCAGCTTGGCTCTTAGCGGGGTCTCCTACGAGCAGTACTTC. It translates to CASSLALSGVSYEQYF.

The V gene is TRBV6-6, the J gene TRBJ2-1; 7 nucleotides match TRBD2. The CDR3 is made up of 12 amino acids. Unmatched junction bases numbered 1, after V lost 6 bases and J lost 5 bases. The germline V gene encodes CDR1 MNHNY and CDR2 SVGAGI (reference sequence). The CDR3 nucleotides are TGTGCCAGCAGCCTAGCGGACAATGAGCAGTTCTTC. It yields the protein CASSLADNEQFF.

Concerning this clone itself: This CDR3 is also generated by other DNA sequences in the sample. V is TRBV7-9 and J is TRBJ2-7; possibly TRBD2 for D (5 bases). Trimming took off 0 bases at V and 7 bases at J, with 10 bases between the two ends. The CDR3 loop spans 13 amino acids. Germline assignment: CDR1 SEHNR and CDR2 FQNEAQ (reference sequence). The CDR3, as DNA: TGTGCCAGCAGCTTAGCGCTGGGGAGTGAGCAGTACTTC. Its translation is CASSLALGSEQYF.